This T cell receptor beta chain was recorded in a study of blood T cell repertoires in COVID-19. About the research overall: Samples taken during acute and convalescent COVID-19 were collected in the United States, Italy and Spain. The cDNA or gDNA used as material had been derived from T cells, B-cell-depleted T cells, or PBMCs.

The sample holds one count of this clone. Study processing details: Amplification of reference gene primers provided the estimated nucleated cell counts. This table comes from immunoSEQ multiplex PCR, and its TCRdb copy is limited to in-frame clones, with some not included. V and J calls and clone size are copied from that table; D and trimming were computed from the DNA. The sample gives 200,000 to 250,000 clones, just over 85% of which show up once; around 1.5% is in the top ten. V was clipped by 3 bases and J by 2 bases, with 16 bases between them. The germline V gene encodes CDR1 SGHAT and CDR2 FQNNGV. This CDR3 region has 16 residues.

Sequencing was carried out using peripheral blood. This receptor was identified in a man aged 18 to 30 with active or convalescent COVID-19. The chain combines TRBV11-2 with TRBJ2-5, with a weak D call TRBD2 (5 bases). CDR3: CASSLRVWIAQETQYF. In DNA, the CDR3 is TGTGCCAGCAGCTTGCGGGTGTGGATAGCACAAGAGACCCAGTACTTC.